The clone carrying this T cell receptor beta chain was observed a handful of times. Its target is unknown. Unique molecular identifiers were in the cDNA, with template-switch universal primer binding. TCRdb re-derived calls from the 5' RACE reads in MiXCR, one entry per CDR3 protein. The sample carries around 1.7 million distinct CDR3 sequences, roughly a third recorded once. The data are from a study of identical twins. Findings of the study overall: In beta out-of-frame sequences, the excess sharing between twins was weaker. Instead of following the same donors, the conclusions were based on cross-sectional statistical analysis. High-abundance cord blood beta clonotypes had fewer insertions; memory repertoires showed none.

The germline CDR1 and CDR2 sequences are DFQATT and SNEGSKA (reference sequence). This CDR3 comprises 18 residues. Trimming shortened V by 0 bases and J by 0 bases, and 15 bases separated the two germline ends. The rearrangement joins TRBV20-1 to TRBJ2-6, with D perhaps matching TRBD1 or TRBD2 (5 bases each). Input material: cord blood. The TCR was taken from a newborn girl in good health. The CDR3, as DNA: TGCAGTGCTAGAGATCCCCAGGGACCTATCTCTGGGGCCAACGTCCTGACTTTC. This encodes CSARDPQGPISGANVLTF.